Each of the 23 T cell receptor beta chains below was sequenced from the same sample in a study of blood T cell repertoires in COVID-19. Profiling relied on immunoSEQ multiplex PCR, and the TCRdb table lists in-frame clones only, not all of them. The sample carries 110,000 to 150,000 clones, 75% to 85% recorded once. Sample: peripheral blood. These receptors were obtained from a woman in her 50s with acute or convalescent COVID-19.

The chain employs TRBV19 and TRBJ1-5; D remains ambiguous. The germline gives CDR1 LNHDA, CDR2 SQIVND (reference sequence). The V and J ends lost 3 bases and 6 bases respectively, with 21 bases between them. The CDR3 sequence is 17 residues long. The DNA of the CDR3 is TGTGCCAGTAGTATTTCTGTCGGCAGAGGGTTCGGTCAGCCCCAGCATTTT. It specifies CASSISVGRGFGQPQHF.

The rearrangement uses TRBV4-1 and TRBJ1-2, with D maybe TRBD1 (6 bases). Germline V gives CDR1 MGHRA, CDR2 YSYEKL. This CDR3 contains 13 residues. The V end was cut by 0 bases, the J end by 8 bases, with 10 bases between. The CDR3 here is CASSQEWGHGYTF. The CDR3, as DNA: TGCGCCAGCAGCCAAGAATGGGGGCACGGCTACACCTTC.

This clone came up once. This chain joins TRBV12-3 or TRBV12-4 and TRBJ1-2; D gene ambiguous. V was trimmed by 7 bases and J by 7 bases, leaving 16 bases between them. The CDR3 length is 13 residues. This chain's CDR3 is CASTPGSRLGYTF. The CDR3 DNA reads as TGTGCCAGCACCCCCGGTAGCCGACTTGGCTACACCTTC.

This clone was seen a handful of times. The CDR3 region has the DNA TGTGCCAGCAGTCTGCAGGGCAGCAATCAGCCCCAGCATTTT. The encoded protein is CASSLQGSNQPQHF. This chain links TRBV25-1 with TRBJ1-5; maybe TRBD1 (5 bases). The germline CDR1 and CDR2 sequences are MGHDK and SYGVNS. V lost 5 bases, J lost 1 base, and 9 bases lay in between. The length of the CDR3 is 14 residues.

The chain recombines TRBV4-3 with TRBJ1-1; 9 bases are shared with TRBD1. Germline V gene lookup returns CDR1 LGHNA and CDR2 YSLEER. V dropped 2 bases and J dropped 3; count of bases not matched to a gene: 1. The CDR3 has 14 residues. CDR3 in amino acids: CASSQRTGDTEAFF. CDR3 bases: TGCGCCAGCAGCCAAAGGACAGGGGACACTGAAGCTTTCTTT.

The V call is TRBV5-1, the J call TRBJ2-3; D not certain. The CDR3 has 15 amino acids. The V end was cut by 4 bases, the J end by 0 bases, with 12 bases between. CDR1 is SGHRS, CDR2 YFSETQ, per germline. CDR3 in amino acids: CASSPSSQSTDTQYF. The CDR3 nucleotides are TGCGCCAGCAGCCCATCTAGTCAGAGCACAGATACGCAGTATTTT.

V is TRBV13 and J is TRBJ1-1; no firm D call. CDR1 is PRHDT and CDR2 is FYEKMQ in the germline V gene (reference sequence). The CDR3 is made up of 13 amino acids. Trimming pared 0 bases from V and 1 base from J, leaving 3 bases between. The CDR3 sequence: CASSLGQNTEAFF. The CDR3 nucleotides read TGTGCCAGCAGCTTAGGACAGAACACTGAAGCTTTCTTT.

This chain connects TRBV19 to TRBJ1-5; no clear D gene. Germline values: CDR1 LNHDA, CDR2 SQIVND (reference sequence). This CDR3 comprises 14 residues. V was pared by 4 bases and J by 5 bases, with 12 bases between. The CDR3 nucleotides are TGTGCCAGTAGTAAGACGGGTGACGATCAGCCCCAGCATTTT. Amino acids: CASSKTGDDQPQHF. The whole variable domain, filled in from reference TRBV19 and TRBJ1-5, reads DGGITQSPKYLFRKEGQNVTLSCEQNLNHDAMYWYRQDPGQGLRLIYYSQIVNDFQKGDIAEGYSVSREKKESFPLTVTSAQKNPTAFYLCASSKTGDDQPQHFGDGTRLSIL.

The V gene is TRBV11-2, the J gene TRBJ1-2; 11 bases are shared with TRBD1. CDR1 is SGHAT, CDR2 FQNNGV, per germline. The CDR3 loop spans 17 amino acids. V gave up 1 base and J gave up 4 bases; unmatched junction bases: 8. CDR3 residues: CASSLGGQGAVIYGYTF. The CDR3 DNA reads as TGTGCCAGCAGCTTAGGTGGACAGGGGGCAGTTATCTATGGCTACACCTTC.

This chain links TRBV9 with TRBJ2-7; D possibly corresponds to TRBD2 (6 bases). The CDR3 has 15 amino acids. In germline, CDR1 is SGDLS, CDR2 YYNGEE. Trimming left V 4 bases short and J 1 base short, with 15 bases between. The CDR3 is CASSPRDLPSYEQYF. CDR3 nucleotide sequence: TGTGCCAGCAGCCCCCGGGACTTACCGTCCTACGAGCAGTACTTC.

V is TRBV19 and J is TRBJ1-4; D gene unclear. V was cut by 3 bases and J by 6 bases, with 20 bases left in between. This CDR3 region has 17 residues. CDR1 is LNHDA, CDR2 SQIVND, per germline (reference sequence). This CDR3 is CASSIATSAALDEKLFF. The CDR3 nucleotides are TGTGCCAGTAGTATCGCAACCTCGGCGGCATTGGATGAAAAACTGTTTTTT.

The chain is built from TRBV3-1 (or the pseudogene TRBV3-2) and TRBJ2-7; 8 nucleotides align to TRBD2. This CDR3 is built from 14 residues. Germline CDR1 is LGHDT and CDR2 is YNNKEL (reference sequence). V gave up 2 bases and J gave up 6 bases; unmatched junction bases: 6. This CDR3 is CASSQIGGAAEQYF. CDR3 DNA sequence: TGTGCCAGCAGCCAAATCGGGGGGGCCGCCGAGCAGTACTTC.

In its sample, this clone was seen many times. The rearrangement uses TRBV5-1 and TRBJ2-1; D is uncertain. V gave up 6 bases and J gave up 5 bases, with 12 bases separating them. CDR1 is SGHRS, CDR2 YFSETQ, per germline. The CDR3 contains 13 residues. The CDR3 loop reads CASTLDQNNEQFF. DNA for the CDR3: TGCGCCAGCACCCTAGACCAGAACAATGAGCAGTTCTTC.

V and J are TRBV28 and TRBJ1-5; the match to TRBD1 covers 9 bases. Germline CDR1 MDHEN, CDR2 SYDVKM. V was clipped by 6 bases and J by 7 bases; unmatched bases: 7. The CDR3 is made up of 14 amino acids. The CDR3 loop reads CASSAGQGRQPQHF. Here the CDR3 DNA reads TGTGCCAGCAGCGCGGGACAGGGAAGACAGCCCCAGCATTTT.

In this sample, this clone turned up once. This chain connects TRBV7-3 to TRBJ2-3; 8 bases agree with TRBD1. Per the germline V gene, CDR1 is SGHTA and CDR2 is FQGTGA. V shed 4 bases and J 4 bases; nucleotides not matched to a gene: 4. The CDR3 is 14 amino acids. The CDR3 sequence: CASSSGTGPDTQYF. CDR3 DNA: TGTGCCAGCAGCTCGGGGACAGGACCAGATACGCAGTATTTT. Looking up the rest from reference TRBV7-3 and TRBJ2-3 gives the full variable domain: GAGVSQTPSNKVTEKGKYVELRCDPISGHTALYWYRQSLGQGPEFLIYFQGTGAADDSGLPNDRFFAVRPEGSVSTLKIQRTERGDSAVYLCASSSGTGPDTQYFGPGTRLTVL.

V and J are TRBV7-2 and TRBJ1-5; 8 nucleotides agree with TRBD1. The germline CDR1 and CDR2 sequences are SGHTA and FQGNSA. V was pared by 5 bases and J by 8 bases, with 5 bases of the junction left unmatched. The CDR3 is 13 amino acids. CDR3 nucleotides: TGTGCCAGCAGCCCGGACAGGGAAGAGCCCCAGCATTTT. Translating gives CASSPDREEPQHF.

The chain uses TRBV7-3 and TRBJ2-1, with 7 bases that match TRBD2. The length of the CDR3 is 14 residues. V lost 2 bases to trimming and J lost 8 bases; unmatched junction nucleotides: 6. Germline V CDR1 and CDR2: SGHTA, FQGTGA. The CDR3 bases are TGTGCCAGCAGCTTAGTAACGGGGGGTGATGAGCAGTTCTTC. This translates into CASSLVTGGDEQFF.

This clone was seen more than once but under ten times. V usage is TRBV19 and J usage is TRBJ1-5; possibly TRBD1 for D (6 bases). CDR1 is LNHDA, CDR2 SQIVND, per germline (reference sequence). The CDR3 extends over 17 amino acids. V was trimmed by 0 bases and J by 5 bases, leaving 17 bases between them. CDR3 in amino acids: CASSIDLVSDSYQPQHF. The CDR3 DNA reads TGTGCCAGTAGTATAGATCTAGTATCGGACAGCTATCAGCCCCAGCATTTT.

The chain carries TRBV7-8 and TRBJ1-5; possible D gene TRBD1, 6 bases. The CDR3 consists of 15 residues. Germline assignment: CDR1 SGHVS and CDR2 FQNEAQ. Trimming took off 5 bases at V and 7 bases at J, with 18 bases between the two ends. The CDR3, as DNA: TGTGCCAGCAGCGCCACCCGGACAGAAGGGCAGCCCCAGCATTTT. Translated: CASSATRTEGQPQHF.

CDR3 amino acids: CASSFTGDNEQFF. Written as DNA, the CDR3 is TGTGCCAGCAGCTTCACAGGAGACAATGAGCAGTTCTTC. The rearrangement links TRBV5-4 to TRBJ2-1, with a possible D match to TRBD1 (5 bases). CDR1 and CDR2 from the germline V gene are SGHNT and YYREEE (reference sequence). V was shortened by 2 bases and J by 5 bases, with 8 bases between the two germline ends. The CDR3 sequence is 13 residues long.

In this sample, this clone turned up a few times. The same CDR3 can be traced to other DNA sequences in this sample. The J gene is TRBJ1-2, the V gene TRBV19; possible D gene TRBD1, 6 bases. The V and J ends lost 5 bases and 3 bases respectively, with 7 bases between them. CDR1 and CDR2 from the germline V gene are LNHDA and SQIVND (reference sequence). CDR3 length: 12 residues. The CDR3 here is CASSEGDYGYTF. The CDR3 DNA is TGTGCCAGTAGTGAGGGGGACTATGGCTACACCTTC.

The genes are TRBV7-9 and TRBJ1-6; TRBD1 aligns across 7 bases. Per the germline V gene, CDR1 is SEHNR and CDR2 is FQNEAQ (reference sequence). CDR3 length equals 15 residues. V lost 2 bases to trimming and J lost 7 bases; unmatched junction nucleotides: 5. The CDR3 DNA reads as TGTGCCAGCAGCTTATCCGGGACAGAGAATTCACCCCTCCACTTT. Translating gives CASSLSGTENSPLHF.

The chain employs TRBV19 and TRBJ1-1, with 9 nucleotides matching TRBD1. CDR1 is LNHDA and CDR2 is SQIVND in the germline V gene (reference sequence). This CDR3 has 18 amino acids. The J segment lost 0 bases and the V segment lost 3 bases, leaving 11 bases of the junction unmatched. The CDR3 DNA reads TGTGCCAGTAGTATGGCAGGGACAGGGCATGGGATGAACACTGAAGCTTTCTTT. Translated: CASSMAGTGHGMNTEAFF.